These 18 T cell receptor beta chains were sequenced from one sample in a study of shared clonotypes between healthy human individuals. Sequenced by immunoSEQ multiplex PCR; TCRdb stores in-frame clones only, minus some. This sample has some 2,500,000 clones, with approximately 93% found just once. Material for sequencing was naive CD4+ T cells from PBMCs. Regarding subset: CD45RA+ positively selected. Receptor source: a man in his late teens or twenties in good health. Some clones in this sample may be carry-over from other donors' samples.

This clone showed up just a few times. This sequence joins TRBV27 and TRBJ1-5, with D uncertain. With 6 bases removed from V and 0 bases from J, the gap between germline ends came to 12 bases. Germline V gene data show CDR1 as MNHEY and CDR2 as SMNVEV (reference sequence). This CDR3 is built from 15 residues. The CDR3 DNA reads TGTGCCAGCAGGGGCAGGAACGATAGCAATCAGCCCCAGCATTTT. Protein sequence: CASRGRNDSNQPQHF.

About this clone itself: A much larger clonotype is one base distant, so this may be a read error. The chain combines TRBV2 with TRBJ2-2; D perhaps matches TRBD1 (5 bases). V was trimmed by 4 bases and J by 3 bases, leaving 6 bases between them. The CDR3 spans 13 residues. Per germline, CDR1 SNHLY and CDR2 FYNNEI. In DNA form, the CDR3 reads TGTGCCAGCAGTGTCAGGGACACCGGGGAGCTGTTTTTT. It encodes CASSVRDTGELFF.

The chain combines TRBV5-1 with TRBJ2-3, with D unclear. The V and J ends lost 4 bases and 0 bases respectively, with 15 bases between them. CDR3 size: 16 residues. Germline V CDR1 and CDR2: SGHRS, YFSETQ. The CDR3 is CASSPWGQTSTDTQYF. The CDR3 bases are TGCGCCAGCAGCCCCTGGGGTCAAACAAGCACAGATACGCAGTATTTT.

The chain recombines TRBV19 with TRBJ2-7, with D possibly matching TRBD2 (5 bases). Germline CDR1 and CDR2: LNHDA and SQIVND (reference sequence). Between the trimmed V and J ends, which lost 6 bases and 2 bases, there was a span of 17 bases. This CDR3 is built from 15 residues. Here the CDR3 DNA reads TGTGCCAGTAGGACCTACCTCGGGAACACCTACGAGCAGTACTTC. It encodes CASRTYLGNTYEQYF.

This rearrangement joins TRBV11-2 to TRBJ2-2; D call uncertain. Germline V CDR1 and CDR2: SGHAT, FQNNGV. The length of the CDR3 is 12 residues. Between the trimmed V and J ends, which lost 8 bases and 0 bases, there was a span of 4 bases. This CDR3 reads CASPTNTGELFF. CDR3 sequence (DNA): TGTGCCAGCCCTACGAACACCGGGGAGCTGTTTTTT. Full variable domain (missing parts from reference TRBV11-2 and TRBJ2-2): EAGVAQSPRYKIIEKRQSVAFWCNPISGHATLYWYQQILGQGPKLLIQFQNNGVVDDSQLPKDRFSAERLKGVDSTLKIQPAKLEDSAVYLCASPTNTGELFFGEGSRLTVL.

The rearrangement uses TRBV4-3 and TRBJ2-6; unclear D gene. The CDR3 has 16 amino acids. In germline, CDR1 is LGHNA, CDR2 YSLEER. Trimming stripped 0 bases from V and 9 bases from J, with 15 bases between. CDR3 nucleotides: TGCGCCAGCAGCCAAGATCAACCGCTGGACGGCAACGTCCTGACTTTC. It codes for CASSQDQPLDGNVLTF.

The chain has TRBV30 and TRBJ2-2; 9 positions agree with TRBD1. CDR3 size: 16 residues. Germline CDR1 reads GTSNPN; CDR2 reads SVGIG (reference sequence). J was trimmed by 4 bases and V by 8 bases; bases with no gene match: 14. CDR3 nucleotides: TGTGCCCGCCGGGACAGGGTGCCTTTGGGCACCGGGGAGCTGTTTTTT. It codes for CARRDRVPLGTGELFF.

The chain is built from TRBV7-2 and TRBJ1-5; perhaps TRBD1 as D (5 bases). V was cut by 6 bases and J by 2 bases, with 11 bases left in between. Germline CDR1 is SGHTA and CDR2 is FQGNSA. This CDR3 is 14 amino acids long. The CDR3 DNA follows: TGTGCCAGCAGGGCAGGGCGGGGCAATCAGCCCCAGCATTTT. Amino acid sequence: CASRAGRGNQPQHF.

J is TRBJ2-2 and V is TRBV5-1, with 8 positions matching TRBD1. CDR1 is SGHRS and CDR2 is YFSETQ in the germline V gene. This CDR3 has 16 residues. J gave up 1 base and V 4 bases, and 6 bases lay outside the gene matches. CDR3 sequence: CASSAPGTGNTGELFF. DNA for the CDR3: TGCGCCAGCAGCGCCCCCGGGACAGGGAACACCGGGGAGCTGTTTTTT.

The V call is TRBV9, the J call TRBJ1-5, with D uncertain. The CDR3 runs to 15 residues. Germline V gene sequence: CDR1 SGDLS, CDR2 YYNGEE. Trimming stripped 1 base from V and 7 bases from J, with 15 bases between. The CDR3 protein is CASSVYSDPSQPQHF. The DNA of the CDR3 is TGTGCCAGCAGCGTATATTCCGACCCTTCCCAGCCCCAGCATTTT.

The chain recombines TRBV28 with TRBJ2-3, with a tentative D call TRBD1 (6 bases). Trimming cost V 6 bases and J 2 bases, with 18 bases left between them. CDR1 MDHEN and CDR2 SYDVKM come from the germline V gene. The CDR3 consists of 16 residues. The CDR3: CASSPRQASTTDTQYF. The CDR3 nucleotides read TGTGCCAGCAGCCCTCGACAGGCCTCTACCACAGATACGCAGTATTTT.

The rearrangement joins TRBV25-1 to TRBJ1-4; TRBD1 aligns across 7 bases. Trimming removed 3 bases from V and 5 bases from J; junction bases left unmatched: 3. The germline gives CDR1 MGHDK, CDR2 SYGVNS. This CDR3 has 14 amino acids. The CDR3 bases are TGTGCCAGCAGTGAGGGACAGCCAAATGAAAAACTGTTTTTT. This sequence encodes CASSEGQPNEKLFF.

In its sample, this clone was seen once. CDR3 residues: CASSLQGYDTEAFF. CDR3 bases: TGTGCCAGCAGCCTTCAGGGATATGACACTGAAGCTTTCTTT. V gene TRBV9 combines with J gene TRBJ1-1; TRBD1 might be the D (5 bases). Trimming left V 4 bases short and J 3 bases short, with 13 bases between. This CDR3 is built from 14 residues. From germline, CDR1 is SGDLS and CDR2 YYNGEE.

V gene TRBV6-1 combines with J gene TRBJ1-4; D gene ambiguous. The CDR3 loop spans 14 amino acids. Trimming took off 4 bases at V and 2 bases at J, with 8 bases between the two ends. Germline CDR1 MNHNS, CDR2 SASEGT. The CDR3 DNA reads TGTGCCAGCAGTGTCAGGACTACTAATGAAAAACTGTTTTTT. It specifies CASSVRTTNEKLFF.

The chain uses TRBV6-1 and TRBJ1-5; D might be TRBD1 (5 bases). This CDR3 comprises 13 residues. With 7 bases removed from V and 4 bases from J, the gap between germline ends came to 11 bases. CDR1 and CDR2 from the germline V gene are MNHNS and SASEGT. The CDR3 nucleotides read TGTGCCAGCATCCAGACAGTAAATCAGCCCCAGCATTTT. This codes for CASIQTVNQPQHF.

The chain's CDR3 is CASSLLYNGELFF. The DNA of the CDR3 is TGTGCCAGCAGTTTATTGTATAACGGGGAGCTGTTTTTT. This chain connects TRBV28 to TRBJ2-2, with D unresolved. Trimming shortened V by 1 base and J by 7 bases, and 7 bases separated the two germline ends. This CDR3 has 13 residues. Germline assignment: CDR1 MDHEN and CDR2 SYDVKM.

This chain connects TRBV19 to TRBJ2-1, with TRBD2 matching over 8 bases. J lost 7 bases, V lost 3 bases, and 11 bases had no gene match. Germline CDR1 and CDR2: LNHDA and SQIVND (reference sequence). There are 16 residues in the CDR3. The CDR3 is CASSIHTGGPENEQFF. The CDR3 DNA sequence: TGTGCCAGTAGTATTCATACGGGAGGGCCTGAGAATGAGCAGTTCTTC.

This chain joins TRBV9 and TRBJ2-3; D is perhaps TRBD2 (6 bases). Germline CDR1 and CDR2: SGDLS and YYNGEE. This CDR3 is built from 14 residues. V was cut by 5 bases and J by 1 base, with 11 bases left in between. The CDR3 region has the DNA TGTGCCAGCAGGCGGGATCGGGGCACAGATACGCAGTATTTT. Protein sequence: CASRRDRGTDTQYF. Full variable domain (missing parts from reference TRBV9 and TRBJ2-3): DSGVTQTPKHLITATGQRVTLRCSPRSGDLSVYWYQQSLDQGLQFLIQYYNGEERAKGNILERFSAQQFPDLHSELNLSSLELGDSALYFCASRRDRGTDTQYFGPGTRLTVL.